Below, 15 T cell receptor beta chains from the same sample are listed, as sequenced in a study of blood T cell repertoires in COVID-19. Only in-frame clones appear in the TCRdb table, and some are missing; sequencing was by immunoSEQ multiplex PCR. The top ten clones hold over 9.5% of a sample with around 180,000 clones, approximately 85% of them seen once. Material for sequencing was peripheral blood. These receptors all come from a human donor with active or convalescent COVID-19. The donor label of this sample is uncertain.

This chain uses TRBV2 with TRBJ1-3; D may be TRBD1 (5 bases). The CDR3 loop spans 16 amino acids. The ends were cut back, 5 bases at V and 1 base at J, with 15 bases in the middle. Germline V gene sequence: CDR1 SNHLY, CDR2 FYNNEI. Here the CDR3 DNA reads TGTGCCAGCAGTCCCGGACCAGGGAATTCTGGAAACACCATATATTTT. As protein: CASSPGPGNSGNTIYF.

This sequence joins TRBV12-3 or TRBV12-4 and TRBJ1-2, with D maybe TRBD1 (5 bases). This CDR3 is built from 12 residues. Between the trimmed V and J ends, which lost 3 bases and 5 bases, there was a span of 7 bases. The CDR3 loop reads CASSLAGYGYTF. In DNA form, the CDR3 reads TGTGCCAGCAGTTTGGCAGGGTATGGCTACACCTTC.

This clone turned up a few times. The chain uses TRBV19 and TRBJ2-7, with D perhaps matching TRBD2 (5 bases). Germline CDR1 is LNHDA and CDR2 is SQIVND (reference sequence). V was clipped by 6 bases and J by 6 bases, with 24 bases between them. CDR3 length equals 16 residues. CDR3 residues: CASRDRQTLARGEQYF. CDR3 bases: TGTGCCAGTAGGGACCGGCAGACGTTAGCTCGGGGCGAGCAGTACTTC.

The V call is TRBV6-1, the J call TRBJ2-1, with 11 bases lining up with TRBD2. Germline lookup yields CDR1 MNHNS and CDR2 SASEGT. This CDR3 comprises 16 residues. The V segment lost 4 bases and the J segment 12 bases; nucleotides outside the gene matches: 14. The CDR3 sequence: CASSGGGLAETGWQFF. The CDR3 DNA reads TGTGCCAGCAGTGGGGGGGGACTAGCGGAAACCGGTTGGCAGTTCTTC.

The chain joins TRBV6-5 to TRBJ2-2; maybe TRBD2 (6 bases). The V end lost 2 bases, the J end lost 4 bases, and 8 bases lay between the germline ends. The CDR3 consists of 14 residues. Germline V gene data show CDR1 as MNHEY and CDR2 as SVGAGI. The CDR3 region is CASSYGGGTGELFF. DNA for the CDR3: TGTGCCAGCAGTTACGGGGGAGGCACCGGGGAGCTGTTTTTT.

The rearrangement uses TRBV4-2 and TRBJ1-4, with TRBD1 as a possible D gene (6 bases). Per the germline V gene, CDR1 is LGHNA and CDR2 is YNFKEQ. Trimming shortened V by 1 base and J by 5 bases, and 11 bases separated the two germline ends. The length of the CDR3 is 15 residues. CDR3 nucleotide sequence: TGTGCCAGCAGCCAAGGGACAGCGAAGAATGAAAAACTGTTTTTT. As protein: CASSQGTAKNEKLFF.

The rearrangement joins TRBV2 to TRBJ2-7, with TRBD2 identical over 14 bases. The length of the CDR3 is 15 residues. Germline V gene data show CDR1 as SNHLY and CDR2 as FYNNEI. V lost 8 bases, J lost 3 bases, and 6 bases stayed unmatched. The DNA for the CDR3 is TGTGCCAGCGTCGGACTAGCGGGAGGTGGCTACGAGCAGTACTTC. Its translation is CASVGLAGGGYEQYF.

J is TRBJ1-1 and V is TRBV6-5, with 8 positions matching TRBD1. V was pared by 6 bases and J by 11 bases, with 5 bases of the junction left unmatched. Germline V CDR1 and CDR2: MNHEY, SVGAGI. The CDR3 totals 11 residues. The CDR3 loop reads CASSLGQEAFF. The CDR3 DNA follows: TGTGCCAGCAGCTTGGGACAGGAGGCTTTCTTT.

The CDR3 protein is CASSSSGGRSEKLFF. DNA for the CDR3: TGTGCCAGCAGTTCCTCCGGGGGTAGGAGCGAAAAACTGTTTTTT. The chain uses TRBV6-6 and TRBJ1-4; D may be TRBD1 (5 bases). V dropped 4 bases and J dropped 8 bases, with 17 bases sitting between them. Germline CDR1 is MNHNY and CDR2 is SVGAGI (reference sequence). The CDR3 has 15 amino acids.

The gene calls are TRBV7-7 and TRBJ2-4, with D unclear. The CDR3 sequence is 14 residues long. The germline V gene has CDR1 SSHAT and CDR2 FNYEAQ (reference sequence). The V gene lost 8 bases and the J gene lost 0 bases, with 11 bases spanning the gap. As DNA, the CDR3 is TGTGCCAGCGTCCTAACAGTAGCCAAAAACATTCAGTACTTC. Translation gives CASVLTVAKNIQYF.

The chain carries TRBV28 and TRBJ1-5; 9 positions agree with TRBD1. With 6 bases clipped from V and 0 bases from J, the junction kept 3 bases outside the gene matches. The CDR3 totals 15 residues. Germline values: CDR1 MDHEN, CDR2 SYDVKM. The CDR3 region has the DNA TGTGCCAGCAGGACAGGGGGGGATAGCAATCAGCCCCAGCATTTT. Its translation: CASRTGGDSNQPQHF.

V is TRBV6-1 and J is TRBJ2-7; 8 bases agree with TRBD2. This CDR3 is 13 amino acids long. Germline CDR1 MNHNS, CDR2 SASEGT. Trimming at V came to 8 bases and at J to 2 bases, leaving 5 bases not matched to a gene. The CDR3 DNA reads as TGTGCCAGCGGGGCGGGAGGTCCCTACGAGCAGTACTTC. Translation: CASGAGGPYEQYF.

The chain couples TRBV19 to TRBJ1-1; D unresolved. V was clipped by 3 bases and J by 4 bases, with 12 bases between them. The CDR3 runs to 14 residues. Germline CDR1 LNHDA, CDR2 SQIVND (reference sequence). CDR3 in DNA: TGTGCCAGTAGTATGGGTGAGGGATCCACTGAAGCTTTCTTT. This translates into CASSMGEGSTEAFF.

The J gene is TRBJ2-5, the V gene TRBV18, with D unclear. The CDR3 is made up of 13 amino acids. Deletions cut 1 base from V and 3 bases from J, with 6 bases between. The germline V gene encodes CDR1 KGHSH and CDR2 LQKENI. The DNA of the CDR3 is TGTGCCAGCTCACCACTCCGGGAAGAGACCCAGTACTTC. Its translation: CASSPLREETQYF.

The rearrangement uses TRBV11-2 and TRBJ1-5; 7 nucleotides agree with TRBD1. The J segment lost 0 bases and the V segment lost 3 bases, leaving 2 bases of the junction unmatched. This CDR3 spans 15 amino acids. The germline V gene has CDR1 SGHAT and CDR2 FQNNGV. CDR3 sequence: CASSLTGNSNQPQHF. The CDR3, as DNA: TGTGCCAGCAGCTTGACAGGGAATAGCAATCAGCCCCAGCATTTT.